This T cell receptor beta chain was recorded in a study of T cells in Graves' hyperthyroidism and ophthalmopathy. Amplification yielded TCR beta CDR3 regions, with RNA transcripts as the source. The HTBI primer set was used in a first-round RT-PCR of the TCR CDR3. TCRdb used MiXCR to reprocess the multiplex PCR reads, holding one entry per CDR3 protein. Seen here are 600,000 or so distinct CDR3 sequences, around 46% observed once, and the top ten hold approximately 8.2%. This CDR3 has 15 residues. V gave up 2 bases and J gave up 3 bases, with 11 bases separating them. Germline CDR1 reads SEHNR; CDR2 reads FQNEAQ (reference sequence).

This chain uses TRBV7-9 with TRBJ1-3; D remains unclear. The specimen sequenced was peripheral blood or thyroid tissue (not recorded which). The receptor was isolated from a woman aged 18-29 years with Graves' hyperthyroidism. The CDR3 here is CASSLSLRYGNTIYF. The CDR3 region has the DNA TGTGCCAGCAGCTTATCCCTCCGGTATGGAAACACCATATATTTT.